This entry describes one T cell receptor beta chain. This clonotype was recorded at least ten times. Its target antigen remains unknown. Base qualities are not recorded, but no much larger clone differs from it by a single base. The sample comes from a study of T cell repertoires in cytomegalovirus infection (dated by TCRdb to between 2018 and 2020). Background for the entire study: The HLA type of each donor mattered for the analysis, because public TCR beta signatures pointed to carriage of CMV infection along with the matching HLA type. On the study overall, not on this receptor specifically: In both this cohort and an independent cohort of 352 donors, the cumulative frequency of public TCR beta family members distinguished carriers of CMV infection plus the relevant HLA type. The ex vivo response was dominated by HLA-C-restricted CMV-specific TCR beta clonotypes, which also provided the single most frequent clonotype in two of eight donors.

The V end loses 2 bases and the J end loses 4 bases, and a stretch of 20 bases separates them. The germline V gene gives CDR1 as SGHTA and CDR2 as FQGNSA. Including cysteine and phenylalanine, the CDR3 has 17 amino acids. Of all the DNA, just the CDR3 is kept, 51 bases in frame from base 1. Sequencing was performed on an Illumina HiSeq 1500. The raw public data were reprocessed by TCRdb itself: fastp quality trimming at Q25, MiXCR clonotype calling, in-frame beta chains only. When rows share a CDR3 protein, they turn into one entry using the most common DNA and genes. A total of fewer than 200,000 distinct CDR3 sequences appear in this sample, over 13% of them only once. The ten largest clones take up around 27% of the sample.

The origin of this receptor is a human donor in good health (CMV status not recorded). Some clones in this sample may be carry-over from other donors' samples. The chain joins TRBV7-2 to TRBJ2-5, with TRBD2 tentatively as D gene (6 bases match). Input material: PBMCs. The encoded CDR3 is CASSLSGTVGGGETQYF. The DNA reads TGTGCCAGCAGCTTATCTGGGACTGTCGGTGGCGGAGAGACCCAGTACTTC.